The rows below give T cell receptor beta chains drawn from one sample of a study of blood T cell repertoires in COVID-19. TCRdb's copy holds only in-frame clones and misses some; the assay was immunoSEQ multiplex PCR. This table has more than 350,000 clones, about 88% appearing once. The source material was PBMCs or T cells enriched from blood (not recorded which). All receptors come from a young woman who had been exposed to COVID-19. The CDR3 runs from the conserved cysteine through the conserved F or W. D genes are given only for firm matches. Not all rows give a size; the values are once, few, many and, for expanded clones, a class.

>TRBV6-5|NA|TRBD2|TRBJ2-7
CASRSSGGPGEQYF
TGTGCCAGCAGGTCAAGCGGGGGGCCGGGCGAGCAGTACTTC
>TRBV18|NA|NA|TRBJ2-6
CASSPPAGPGANVLTF
TGTGCCAGCTCACCACCGGCAGGGCCTGGGGCCAACGTCCTGACTTTC
>TRBV28|NA|NA|TRBJ1-3
CGSRGLGNTIYF
TGTGGATCTCGAGGTCTAGGAAACACCATATATTTT
>TRBV3-1/TRBV3-2|once|TRBD2|TRBJ2-7
CASSPTVGGGKSYEQYF
TGTGCCAGCAGCCCCACCGTTGGCGGGGGGAAGTCCTACGAGCAGTACTTC
>TRBV20-1|NA|NA|TRBJ1-3
CSAETRNTIYF
TGCAGTGCCGAGACTAGAAACACCATATATTTT
>TRBV11-2|NA|NA|TRBJ2-1
CASSLAPRGGQFF
TGTGCCAGCAGCTTAGCCCCGAGGGGGGGGCAGTTCTTC
>TRBV3-1/TRBV3-2|NA|TRBD1|TRBJ1-1
CASSHSGGIEAFF
TGTGCCAGCAGCCATTCAGGGGGGATTGAAGCTTTCTTT
>TRBV10-1|NA|TRBD1|TRBJ1-5
CASSAGGRPNQPQHF
TGCGCCAGCAGTGCAGGGGGCCGCCCCAATCAGCCCCAGCATTTT
>TRBV28|NA|NA|TRBJ1-3
CASTYQTGPGNTIYF
TGTGCCAGCACGTATCAGACAGGACCTGGAAACACCATATATTTT
>TRBV28|NA|NA|TRBJ1-2
CASTRGGQGYTF
TGTGCCAGCACCCGGGGAGGACAAGGCTACACCTTC
>TRBV19|NA|NA|TRBJ1-1
CASSSGGLNTEAFF
TGTGCCAGTAGTTCGGGGGGTCTGAACACTGAAGCTTTCTTT
>TRBV24-1|NA|TRBD1|TRBJ1-2
CATSDPPGQGGGYTF
TGTGCCACCAGTGATCCCCCGGGACAGGGGGGAGGCTACACCTTC
>TRBV27|once|NA|TRBJ2-1
CASSWAPPYNEQFF
TGTGCCAGCAGTTGGGCCCCCCCCTACAATGAGCAGTTCTTC
>TRBV15|NA|TRBD1|TRBJ1-2
CATSSYLDGTGRSKYGYTF
TGTGCCACCAGCAGCTACCTAGACGGGACAGGGAGATCCAAGTATGGCTACACCTTC
>TRBV7-3|NA|TRBD2|TRBJ2-3
CASSLRTSGVDTQYF
TGTGCCAGCAGCTTAAGGACTAGCGGAGTAGATACGCAGTATTTT
>TRBV15|NA|NA|TRBJ1-4
CATSRDSGGSEKLFF
TGTGCCACCAGCAGAGATTCGGGGGGTTCTGAAAAACTGTTTTTT
>TRBV13|once|TRBD1|TRBJ2-5
CASSLGRQGRETQYF
TGTGCCAGCAGCTTAGGCCGACAGGGGCGCGAGACCCAGTACTTC
>TRBV7-9|NA|TRBD2|TRBJ2-3
CASSLGGPTSGRAGTQYF
TGTGCCAGCAGCTTAGGGGGCCCGACTAGCGGGAGGGCCGGTACGCAGTATTTT
>TRBV19|NA|NA|TRBJ1-1
CASSDQGRSEAFF
TGTGCCAGTAGTGATCAGGGGCGGTCTGAAGCTTTCTTT
>TRBV7-3|NA|NA|TRBJ2-3
CASSLSGSTDTQYF
TGTGCCAGCAGCTTATCGGGGAGCACAGATACGCAGTATTTT
>TRBV6-5|NA|NA|TRBJ2-7
CASRLRHAYEQYF
TGTGCCAGCAGGCTACGACATGCCTACGAGCAGTACTTC
>TRBV12-3/TRBV12-4|NA|NA|TRBJ1-6
CASNYRPNSPLHF
TGTGCCAGCAACTACCGGCCTAATTCACCCCTCCACTTT
>TRBV9|NA|TRBD2|TRBJ2-7
CASSVETGSGTYEQYF
TGTGCCAGCAGCGTAGAGACGGGTAGCGGGACCTACGAGCAGTACTTC
>TRBV6-5|NA|TRBD1|TRBJ2-7
CASSSTGDYEQYF
TGTGCCAGCAGTTCTACAGGGGACTACGAGCAGTACTTC
>TRBV20-1|once|NA|TRBJ2-7
CSASYRGANREQYF
TGCAGTGCTAGTTACCGTGGGGCGAATCGAGAGCAGTACTTC
>TRBV25-1|NA|TRBD1|TRBJ1-1
CASSDAGQLNTEAFF
TGTGCCAGCAGTGATGCGGGACAGTTGAACACTGAAGCTTTCTTT
>TRBV5-6|NA|NA|TRBJ1-2
CASRLQGLNYGYTF
TGTGCCAGCAGGCTGCAGGGACTTAACTATGGCTACACCTTC
>TRBV13|NA|NA|TRBJ1-1
CASSFQNTEAFF
TGTGCCAGCAGCTTCCAGAACACTGAAGCTTTCTTT